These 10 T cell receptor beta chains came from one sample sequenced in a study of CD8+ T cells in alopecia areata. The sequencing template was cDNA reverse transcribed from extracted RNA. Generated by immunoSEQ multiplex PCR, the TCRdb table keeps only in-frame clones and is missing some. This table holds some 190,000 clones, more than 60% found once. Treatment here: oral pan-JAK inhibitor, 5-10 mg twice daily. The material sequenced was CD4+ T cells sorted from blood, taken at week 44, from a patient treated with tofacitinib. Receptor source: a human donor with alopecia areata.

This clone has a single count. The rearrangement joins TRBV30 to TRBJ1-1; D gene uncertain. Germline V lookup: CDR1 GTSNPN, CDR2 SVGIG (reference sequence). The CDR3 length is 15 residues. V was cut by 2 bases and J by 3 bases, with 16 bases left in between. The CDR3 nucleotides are TGTGCCTGGAGTTCCCGCCTGAAGTGGGACACTGAAGCTTTCTTT. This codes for CAWSSRLKWDTEAFF. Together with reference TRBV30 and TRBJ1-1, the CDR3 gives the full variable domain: SQTIHQWPATLVQPVGSPLSLECTVEGTSNPNLYWYRQAAGRGLQLLFYSVGIGQISSEVPQNLSASRPQDRQFILSSKKLLLSDSGFYLCAWSSRLKWDTEAFFGQGTRLTVV.

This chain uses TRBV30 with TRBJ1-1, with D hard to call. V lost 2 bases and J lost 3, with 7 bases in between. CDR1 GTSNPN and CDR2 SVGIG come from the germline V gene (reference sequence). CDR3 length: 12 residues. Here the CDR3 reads CAWSNPYTEAFF. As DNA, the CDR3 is TGTGCCTGGAGTAACCCTTACACTGAAGCTTTCTTT.

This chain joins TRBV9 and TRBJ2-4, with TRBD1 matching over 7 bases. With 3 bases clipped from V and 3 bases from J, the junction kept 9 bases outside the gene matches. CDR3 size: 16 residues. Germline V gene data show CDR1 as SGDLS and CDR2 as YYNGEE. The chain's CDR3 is CASSAEQGIGKNIQYF. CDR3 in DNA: TGTGCCAGCAGCGCCGAACAGGGGATTGGCAAAAACATTCAGTACTTC.

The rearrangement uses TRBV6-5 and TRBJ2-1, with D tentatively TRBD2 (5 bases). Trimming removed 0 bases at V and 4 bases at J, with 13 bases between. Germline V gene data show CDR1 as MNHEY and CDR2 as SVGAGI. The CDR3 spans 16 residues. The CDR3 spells CASSYSVLASYNEQFF. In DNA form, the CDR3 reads TGTGCCAGCAGTTACTCAGTGCTAGCTTCGTACAATGAGCAGTTCTTC.

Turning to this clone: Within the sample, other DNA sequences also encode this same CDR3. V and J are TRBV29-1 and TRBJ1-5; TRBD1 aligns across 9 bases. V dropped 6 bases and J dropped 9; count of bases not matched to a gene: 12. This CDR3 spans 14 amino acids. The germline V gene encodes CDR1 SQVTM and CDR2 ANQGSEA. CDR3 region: CSVQETGGGGPQHF. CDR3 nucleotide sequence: TGCAGCGTGCAAGAAACAGGGGGCGGTGGGCCCCAGCATTTT.

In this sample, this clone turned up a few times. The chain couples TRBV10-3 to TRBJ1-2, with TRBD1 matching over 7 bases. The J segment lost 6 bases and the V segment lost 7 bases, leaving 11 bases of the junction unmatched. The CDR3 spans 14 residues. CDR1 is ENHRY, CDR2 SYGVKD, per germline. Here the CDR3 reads CAIKAGPGQNGYTF. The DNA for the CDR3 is TGTGCCATCAAGGCGGGGCCGGGACAGAATGGCTACACCTTC.

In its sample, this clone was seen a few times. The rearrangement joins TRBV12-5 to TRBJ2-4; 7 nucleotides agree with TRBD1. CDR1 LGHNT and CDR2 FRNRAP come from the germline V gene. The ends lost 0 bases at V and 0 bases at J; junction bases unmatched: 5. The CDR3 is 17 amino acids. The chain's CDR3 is CASGLVRDSLAKNIQYF. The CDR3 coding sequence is TGTGCTAGTGGTTTGGTAAGGGACAGCTTAGCCAAAAACATTCAGTACTTC.

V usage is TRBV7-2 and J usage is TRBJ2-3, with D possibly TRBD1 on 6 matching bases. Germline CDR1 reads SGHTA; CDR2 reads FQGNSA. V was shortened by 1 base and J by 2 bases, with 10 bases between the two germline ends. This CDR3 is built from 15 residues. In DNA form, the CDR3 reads TGTGCCAGCAGCTTAGGGCCAGGGGCCACAGATACGCAGTATTTT. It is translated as CASSLGPGATDTQYF.

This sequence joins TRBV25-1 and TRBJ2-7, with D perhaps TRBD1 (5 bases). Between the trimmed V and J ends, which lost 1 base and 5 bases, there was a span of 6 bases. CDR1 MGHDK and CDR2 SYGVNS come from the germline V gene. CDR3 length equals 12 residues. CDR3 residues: CASSELGDEQYF. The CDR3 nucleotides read TGTGCCAGCAGTGAATTAGGGGACGAGCAGTACTTC.

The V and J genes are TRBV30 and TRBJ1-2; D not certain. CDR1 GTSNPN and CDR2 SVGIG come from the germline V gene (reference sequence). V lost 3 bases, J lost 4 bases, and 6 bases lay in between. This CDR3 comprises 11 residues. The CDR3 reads CAWRVGYGYTF. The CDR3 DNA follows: TGTGCCTGGAGGGTGGGCTATGGCTACACCTTC. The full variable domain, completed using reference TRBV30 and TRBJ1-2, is SQTIHQWPATLVQPVGSPLSLECTVEGTSNPNLYWYRQAAGRGLQLLFYSVGIGQISSEVPQNLSASRPQDRQFILSSKKLLLSDSGFYLCAWRVGYGYTFGSGTRLTVV.